This T cell receptor beta chain was sequenced during a study of T-cell reconstitution after alpha-beta-depleted transplantation in children. This clonotype was seen many times. Preparing the TCRbeta library involved the use of unique molecular identifiers. A single record per CDR3 protein comes from TCRdb applying MiXCR to the PCR reads. The table has hundreds of thousands of distinct CDR3 sequences, roughly an eighth seen once. The source material was PBMCs from the stem cell graft donor, sampled from the stem cell graft. This TCR came from a human donor who donated a stem cell graft to a child with combined immunodeficiency.

CDR3 sequence reads: CASSQLSTSNEQFF. CDR3 bases: TGCGCCAGCAGTCAACTTTCGACTAGCAATGAGCAGTTCTTC. The rearrangement joins TRBV4-3 to TRBJ2-1; D is possibly TRBD2 (6 bases). Germline-derived CDR1 and CDR2 are LGHNA and YSLEER. Trimming shortened V by 6 bases and J by 6 bases, and 15 bases separated the two germline ends. This CDR3 contains 14 residues.